This TCR beta chain was captured by sequencing in a study of shared clonotypes between healthy human individuals. Overall study findings and caveats: Estimated richness was generally greater in naive than memory subsets. Clonotypes shared by all four donors outscored non-shared clonotypes in generation probability. Across a handful of donors, naive CD4 shared around 5.3%, naive CD8 over 3%, memory CD4 roughly 2.3%, memory CD8 approximately 0.4%.

The naive CD8 population came from CD45RO-negative cells selected for CCR7, without terminally differentiated effector memory CD45RA+ cells. Notes on this clone: As yet, its antigen is unknown.

The deep-level immunoSEQ assay was used. Sequencing used immunoSEQ multiplex PCR; TCRdb keeps in-frame clones, though not all of them. The table records approximately 600,000 clones, roughly 95% of them present only once. The length of the CDR3 is 16 residues. The sequence was collected from a woman aged 25-40 years in good health. Sequences were obtained from naive CD8+ T cells sorted from blood. V usage is TRBV1 and J usage is TRBJ1-5; TRBD1 was called by the table and not checked on the DNA. TRBV1 is a pseudogene. The CDR3 sequence: CTSSQDLGQPNQPQHF. The CDR3 coding sequence is TGCACCAGCAGCCAAGATCTTGGACAGCCTAATCAGCCCCAGCATTTT.